The present entry profiles one TCR beta chain with its context. This entry comes from a study of blood T cell repertoires in COVID-19. In the study overall: Whether acute or convalescent, the COVID-19 samples came from the United States, Italy and Spain. In each case, the material was cDNA or gDNA derived from T cells, B-cell-depleted T cells, or PBMCs.

The germline CDR1 and CDR2 sequences are LNHDA and SQIVND (reference sequence). This CDR3 is 18 amino acids long. With 7 bases clipped from V and 6 bases from J, the junction kept 18 bases outside the gene matches. Under the authors' procedure: Reference gene primers were amplified, and this amplification served to estimate nucleated cell counts. The method was immunoSEQ multiplex PCR; TCRdb's version includes in-frame clones alone and lacks a portion of them. Clone size and the V and J calls come from that table; the DNA yielded D and trimming. The table includes some 130,000 clones, around 88% detected once.

The TCR was taken from a man between 45 and 60 years old with acute or convalescent COVID-19. Sequenced input: peripheral blood. The chain couples TRBV19 to TRBJ2-2, with 9 bases that match TRBD1. CDR3 nucleotide sequence: TGTGCCAGTAAGGGCACCGGGACAGGGTGGATCGTGGCCGGGGAGCTGTTTTTT. Protein product: CASKGTGTGWIVAGELFF.